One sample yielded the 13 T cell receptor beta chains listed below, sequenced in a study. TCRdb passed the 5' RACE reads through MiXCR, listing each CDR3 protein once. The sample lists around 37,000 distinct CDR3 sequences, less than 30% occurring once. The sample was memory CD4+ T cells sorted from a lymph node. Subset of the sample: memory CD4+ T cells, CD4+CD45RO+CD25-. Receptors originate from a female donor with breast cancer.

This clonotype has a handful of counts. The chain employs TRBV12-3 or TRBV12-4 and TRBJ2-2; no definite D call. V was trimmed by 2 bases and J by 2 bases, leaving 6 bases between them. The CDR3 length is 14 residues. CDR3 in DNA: TGTGCCAGCAGTTTAATGGATAACACCGGGGAGCTGTTTTTT. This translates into CASSLMDNTGELFF.

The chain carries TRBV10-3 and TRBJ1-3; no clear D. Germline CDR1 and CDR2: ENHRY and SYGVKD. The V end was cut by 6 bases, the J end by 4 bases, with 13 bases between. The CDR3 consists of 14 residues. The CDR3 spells CAISLGTRGNTIYF. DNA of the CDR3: TGTGCCATCAGCCTAGGTACTAGAGGAAACACCATATATTTT.

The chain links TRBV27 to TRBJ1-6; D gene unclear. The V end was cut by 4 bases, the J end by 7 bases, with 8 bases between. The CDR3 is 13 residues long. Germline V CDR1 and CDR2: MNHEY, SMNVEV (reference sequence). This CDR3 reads CASSYQRNSPLHF. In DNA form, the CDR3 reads TGTGCCAGCAGTTATCAGCGGAATTCACCCCTCCACTTT.

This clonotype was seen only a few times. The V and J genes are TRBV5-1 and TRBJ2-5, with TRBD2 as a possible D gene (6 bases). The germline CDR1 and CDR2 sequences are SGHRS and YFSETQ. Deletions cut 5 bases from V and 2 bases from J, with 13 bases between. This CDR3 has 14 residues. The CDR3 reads CASRLGGPQETQYF. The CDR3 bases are TGCGCCAGCAGACTGGGGGGACCACAAGAGACCCAGTACTTC.

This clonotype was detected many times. The CDR3 nucleotides read TGCGCCAGCAGCCGGCTGAGCGGACCTTTGGCCGAGCAGTACTTC. Amino acids: CASSRLSGPLAEQYF. The rearrangement uses TRBV4-1 and TRBJ2-7; tentative D call: TRBD2 (5 bases). This CDR3 has 15 amino acids. V was clipped by 4 bases and J by 6 bases, with 19 bases between them. Germline-derived CDR1 and CDR2 are MGHRA and YSYEKL.

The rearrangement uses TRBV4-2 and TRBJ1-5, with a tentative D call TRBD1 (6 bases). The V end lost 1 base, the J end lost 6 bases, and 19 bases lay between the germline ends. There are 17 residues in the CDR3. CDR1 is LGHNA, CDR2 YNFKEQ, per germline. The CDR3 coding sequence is TGTGCCAGCAGCCAAGTATCGGCAGGGGCAGGTGGTCAGCCCCAGCATTTT. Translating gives CASSQVSAGAGGQPQHF.

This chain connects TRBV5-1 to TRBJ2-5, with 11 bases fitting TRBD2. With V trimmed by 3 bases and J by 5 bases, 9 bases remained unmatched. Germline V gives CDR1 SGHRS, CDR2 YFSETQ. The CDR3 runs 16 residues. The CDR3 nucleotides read TGCGCCAGCAGCTCCCTCCTAGCGGGGGGCCGGGAGACCCAGTACTTC. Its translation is CASSSLLAGGRETQYF. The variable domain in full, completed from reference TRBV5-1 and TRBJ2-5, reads KAGVTQTPRYLIKTRGQQVTLSCSPISGHRSVSWYQQTPGQGLQFLFEYFSETQRNKGNFPGRFSGRQFSNSRSEMNVSTLELGDSALYLCASSSLLAGGRETQYFGPGTRLLVL.

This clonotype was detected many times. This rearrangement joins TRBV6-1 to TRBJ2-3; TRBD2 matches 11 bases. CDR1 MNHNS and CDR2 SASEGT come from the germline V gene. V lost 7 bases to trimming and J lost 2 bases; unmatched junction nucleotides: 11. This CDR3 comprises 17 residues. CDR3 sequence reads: CASNFGRLAGNTDTQYF. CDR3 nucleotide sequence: TGTGCCAGCAATTTTGGGCGACTAGCGGGGAACACAGATACGCAGTATTTT.

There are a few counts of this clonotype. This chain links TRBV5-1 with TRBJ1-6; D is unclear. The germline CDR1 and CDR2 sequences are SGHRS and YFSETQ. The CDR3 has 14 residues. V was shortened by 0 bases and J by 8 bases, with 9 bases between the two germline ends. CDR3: CASSLAFQDSPLHF. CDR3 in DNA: TGCGCCAGCAGCTTGGCTTTCCAAGATTCACCCCTCCACTTT.

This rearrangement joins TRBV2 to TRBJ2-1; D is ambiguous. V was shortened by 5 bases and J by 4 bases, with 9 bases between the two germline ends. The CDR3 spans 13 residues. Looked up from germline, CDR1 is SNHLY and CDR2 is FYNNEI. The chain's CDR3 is CASSLDEYNEQFF. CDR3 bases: TGTGCCAGCAGTCTAGACGAGTACAATGAGCAGTTCTTC.

The CDR3 is CASTAISSVPRRRDEQFF. The CDR3 region has the DNA TGTGCCAGTACCGCTATCTCTAGCGTACCACGCCGCCGCGATGAGCAGTTCTTC. This rearrangement joins TRBV6-6 to TRBJ2-1; D is possibly TRBD2 (6 bases). CDR3 length: 18 residues. Germline V gives CDR1 MNHNY, CDR2 SVGAGI (reference sequence). V lost 9 bases to trimming and J lost 8 bases, with 32 bases between them.

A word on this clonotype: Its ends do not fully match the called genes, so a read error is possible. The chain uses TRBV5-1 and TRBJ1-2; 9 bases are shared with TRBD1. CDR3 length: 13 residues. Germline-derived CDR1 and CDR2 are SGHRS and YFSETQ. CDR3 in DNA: TGCACCAGCAGCGGGACAGGGTTCGACGGCTACACCTTC. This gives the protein CTSSGTGFDGYTF.

CDR3: CASSPGTPSYEQYF. The DNA for the CDR3 is TGTGCCAGCAGCCCAGGGACACCTTCCTACGAGCAGTACTTC. V and J are TRBV7-9 and TRBJ2-7, with D perhaps TRBD1 (6 bases). V was clipped by 5 bases and J by 1 base, with 12 bases between them. Germline CDR1 SEHNR, CDR2 FQNEAQ (reference sequence). The CDR3 has 14 residues. The full variable domain, in which reference TRBV7-9 and TRBJ2-7 provide the parts outside the CDR3, is DTGVSQNPRHKITKRGQNVTFRCDPISEHNRLYWYRQTLGQGPEFLTYFQNEAQLEKSRLLSDRFSAERPKGSFSTLEIQRTEQGDSAMYLCASSPGTPSYEQYFGPGTRLTVT.